The present TCR beta chain was sequenced within a study of PD-1 blockade in classical Hodgkin lymphoma. Study observations and caveats: Repertoire difference causes, possibly disease activity or prior therapy, remain undefined. Relative to healthy donors, newly diagnosed patients reportedly had lower baseline TCR diversity, which was reported as lower still in relapsed/refractory patients.

CDR3 size: 13 residues. The V and J ends lost 0 bases and 5 bases respectively, with 7 bases between them. Germline CDR1 reads MNHEY; CDR2 reads SMNVEV (reference sequence). Details on this clone: What it binds is not known.

Here immunoSEQ multiplex PCR was the method, and the copy in TCRdb shows in-frame clones only, minus some. There are about 3,000 clones in the sample; 71% occur only once, and 68% lies in the top ten. Relapses following autologous stem cell transplantation were seen in all patients, with brentuximab vedotin exposure varying. PBMCs were thawed, and CD8+ T cells were then isolated from them by magnetic negative selection. Sequenced here: CD8+ T cells from blood, sampled at baseline. The rearrangement uses TRBV27 and TRBJ1-1; D gene unclear. The sequence was obtained from a human donor with classical Hodgkin lymphoma. The CDR3: CASSLSIRTEAFF. Here the CDR3 DNA reads TGTGCCAGCAGTTTATCGATCAGGACTGAAGCTTTCTTT.